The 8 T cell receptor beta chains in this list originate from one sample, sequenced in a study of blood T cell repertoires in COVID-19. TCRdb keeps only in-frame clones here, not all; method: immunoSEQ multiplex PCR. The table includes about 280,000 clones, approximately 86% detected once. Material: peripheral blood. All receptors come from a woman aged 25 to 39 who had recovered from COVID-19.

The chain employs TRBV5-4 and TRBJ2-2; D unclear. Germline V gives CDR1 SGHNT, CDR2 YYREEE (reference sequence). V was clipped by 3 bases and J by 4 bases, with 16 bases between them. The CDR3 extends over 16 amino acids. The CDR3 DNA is TGTGCCAGCAGCTCTTTCAGGATCACGGCCACCGGGGAGCTGTTTTTT. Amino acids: CASSSFRITATGELFF. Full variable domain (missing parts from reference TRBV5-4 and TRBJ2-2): ETGVTQSPTHLIKTRGQQVTLRCSSQSGHNTVSWYQQALGQGPQFIFQYYREEENGRGNFPPRFSGLQFPNYSSELNVNALELDDSALYLCASSSFRITATGELFFGEGSRLTVL.

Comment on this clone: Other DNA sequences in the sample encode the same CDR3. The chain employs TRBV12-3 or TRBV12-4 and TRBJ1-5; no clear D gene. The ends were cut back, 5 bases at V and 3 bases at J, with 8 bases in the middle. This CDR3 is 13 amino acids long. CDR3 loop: CASSPSVNQPQHF. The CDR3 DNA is TGTGCCAGCAGTCCGAGCGTCAATCAGCCCCAGCATTTT.

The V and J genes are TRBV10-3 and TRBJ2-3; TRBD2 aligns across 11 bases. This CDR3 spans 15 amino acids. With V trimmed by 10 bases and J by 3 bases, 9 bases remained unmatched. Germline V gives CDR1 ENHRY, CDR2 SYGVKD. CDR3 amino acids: CATKSLAGDTDTQYF. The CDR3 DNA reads TGTGCCACCAAATCACTAGCGGGGGATACAGATACGCAGTATTTT.

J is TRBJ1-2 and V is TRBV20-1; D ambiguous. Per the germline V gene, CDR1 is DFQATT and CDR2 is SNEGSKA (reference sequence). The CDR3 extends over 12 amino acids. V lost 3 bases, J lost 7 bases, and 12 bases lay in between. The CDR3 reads CSASANSGGYTF. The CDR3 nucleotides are TGCAGTGCTAGTGCTAATTCAGGTGGCTACACCTTC.

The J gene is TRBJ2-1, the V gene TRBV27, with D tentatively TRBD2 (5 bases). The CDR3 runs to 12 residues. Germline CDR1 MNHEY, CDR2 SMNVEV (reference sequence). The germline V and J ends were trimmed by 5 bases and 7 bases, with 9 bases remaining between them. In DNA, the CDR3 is TGTGCCAGCAGTCCCGGGGTAAATGAGCAGTTCTTC. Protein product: CASSPGVNEQFF.

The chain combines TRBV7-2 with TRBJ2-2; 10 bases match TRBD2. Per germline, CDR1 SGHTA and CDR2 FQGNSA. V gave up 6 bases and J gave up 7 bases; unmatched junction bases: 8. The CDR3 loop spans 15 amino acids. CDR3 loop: CASRSQAGGIGELFF. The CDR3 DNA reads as TGTGCCAGCAGATCTCAAGCGGGAGGGATCGGGGAGCTGTTTTTT. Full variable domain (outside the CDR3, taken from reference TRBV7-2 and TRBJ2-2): GAGVSQSPSNKVTEKGKDVELRCDPISGHTALYWYRQSLGQGLEFLIYFQGNSAPDKSGLPSDRFSAERTGGSVSTLTIQRTQQEDSAVYLCASRSQAGGIGELFFGEGSRLTVL.

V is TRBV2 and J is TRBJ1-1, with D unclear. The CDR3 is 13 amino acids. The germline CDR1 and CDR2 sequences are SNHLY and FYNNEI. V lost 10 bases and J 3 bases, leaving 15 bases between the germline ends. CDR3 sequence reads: CATTGIGDTEAFF. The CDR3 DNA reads TGTGCCACCACCGGGATCGGAGACACTGAAGCTTTCTTT.

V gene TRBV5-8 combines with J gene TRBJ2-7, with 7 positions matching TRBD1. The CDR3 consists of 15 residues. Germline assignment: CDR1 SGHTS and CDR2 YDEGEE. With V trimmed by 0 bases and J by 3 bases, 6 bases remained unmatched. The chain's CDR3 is CASSLAGTVHYEQYF. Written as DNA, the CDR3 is TGTGCCAGCAGCTTGGCCGGGACAGTCCACTACGAGCAGTACTTC. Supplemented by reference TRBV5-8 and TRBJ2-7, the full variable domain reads EAGVTQSPTHLIKTRGQQATLRCSPISGHTSVYWYQQALGLGLQFLLWYDEGEERNRGNFPPRFSGRQFPNYSSELNVNALELEDSALYLCASSLAGTVHYEQYFGPGTRLTVT.